This entry concerns a single TCR beta chain. This sample was taken from a study of shared clonotypes between healthy human individuals. Study summary: The study used three CD4 naive, three CD4 memory, two CD8 naive and one CD8 memory plate per donor.

This CDR3 has 16 residues. Germline V gene lookup returns CDR1 SEHNR and CDR2 FQNEAQ (reference sequence). The V segment lost 5 bases and the J segment 4 bases; nucleotides outside the gene matches: 11. The CD4+ fraction was divided into a CD45RA+ naive subset and a CD45RA-negative memory subset. Measured with immunoSEQ multiplex PCR; TCRdb has only the in-frame clones, and not every one. This sample yields around 1.5 million clones, of which approximately 98% are seen a single time; approximately 0.44% belongs to the top ten. The clonotype was recovered from a man between 25 and 39 years old in good health. Sequenced input: naive CD4+ T cells sorted from blood. Subset indicated: CD45RA+ positively selected. The chain joins TRBV7-9 to TRBJ1-5, with TRBD1 matching over 7 bases. The CDR3 DNA is TGTGCCAGCAGCCCAGGTAGACAGGGAAGGAATCAGCCCCAGCATTTT. The encoded protein is CASSPGRQGRNQPQHF.